Each of the 32 T cell receptor beta chains below was sequenced from the same sample in a study of shared clonotypes between healthy human individuals. Some clones are missing from TCRdb's copy, which holds only in-frame ones; the method was immunoSEQ multiplex PCR. The table has about half a million clones, 70% to 80% seen once; the top ten hold less than 15%. Input material: PBMCs. The receptors here all came from a woman in her 40s in good health. Some clones in this sample may be carry-over from other donors' samples.

Only one count was recorded for this clone. The CDR3 region has the DNA TGTGCCAGCAGCTTAGATGGGTGGCGCACTGAAGCTTTCTTT. This codes for CASSLDGWRTEAFF. The chain carries TRBV7-2 and TRBJ1-1; D uncertain. The germline CDR1 and CDR2 sequences are SGHTA and FQGNSA. This CDR3 contains 14 residues. V was trimmed by 1 base and J by 4 bases, leaving 10 bases between them.

The chain recombines TRBV19 with TRBJ2-7, with D uncertain. The V and J ends lost 7 bases and 7 bases respectively, with 8 bases between them. The CDR3 sequence is 10 residues long. The germline gives CDR1 LNHDA, CDR2 SQIVND (reference sequence). CDR3 amino acids: CASKRREQYF. Written as DNA, the CDR3 is TGTGCCAGTAAACGGCGGGAGCAGTACTTC.

The rearrangement joins TRBV28 to TRBJ1-6, with D unresolved. The CDR3 runs 13 residues. Trimming removed 3 bases at V and 13 bases at J, with 13 bases between. Germline loops: CDR1 MDHEN, CDR2 SYDVKM. CDR3 sequence: CASSFAPSHPLHF. The DNA of the CDR3 is TGTGCCAGCAGTTTCGCCCCGAGTCACCCCCTCCACTTT.

This clone was found once. The chain joins TRBV2 to TRBJ2-2; TRBD2 matches at 12 bases. The germline CDR1 and CDR2 sequences are SNHLY and FYNNEI. V shed 6 bases, J shed 8 bases, and the junction held 4 bases outside the gene matches. CDR3 length equals 14 residues. The CDR3 region has the DNA TGTGCCAGCAGAGGACTAGCGGGAAAGGGGGAGCTGTTTTTT. Its protein is CASRGLAGKGELFF.

The V call is TRBV28, the J call TRBJ1-2; D may be TRBD1 (6 bases). This CDR3 has 18 residues. CDR1 is MDHEN, CDR2 SYDVKM, per germline. Between the trimmed V and J ends, which lost 4 bases and 3 bases, there was a span of 24 bases. CDR3 in DNA: TGTGCCAGCAGTTCCCCCGGGGGGCGAACTTCAGTGGACTATGGCTACACCTTC. It translates to CASSSPGGRTSVDYGYTF.

A remark on this clone: The same CDR3 is also encoded by other DNA sequences in this sample. CDR3 sequence (DNA): TGTGCCATCAGTGATGGGCAGCAAGAGACCCAGTACTTC. It encodes CAISDGQQETQYF. V and J are TRBV10-3 and TRBJ2-5; D remains ambiguous. Germline CDR1 and CDR2: ENHRY and SYGVKD. V gave up 3 bases and J gave up 2 bases, with 7 bases separating them. This CDR3 has 13 amino acids.

The J gene is TRBJ2-3, the V gene TRBV27, with TRBD2 matching over 7 bases. The CDR3 spans 15 residues. The germline V gene has CDR1 MNHEY and CDR2 SMNVEV (reference sequence). Trimming removed 5 bases from V and 6 bases from J; junction bases left unmatched: 11. CDR3 DNA sequence: TGTGCCAGCAGTAGCGGGACCATTCTTACTGATACGCAGTATTTT. Translation: CASSSGTILTDTQYF.

V is TRBV19 and J is TRBJ2-1, with a possible D match to TRBD2 (6 bases). Germline CDR1 reads LNHDA; CDR2 reads SQIVND (reference sequence). Trimming stripped 3 bases from V and 2 bases from J, with 14 bases between. CDR3 length: 16 amino acids. The CDR3 DNA is TGTGCCAGTAGTATCTCAACTAGCAGTCCCTACAATGAGCAGTTCTTC. It translates to CASSISTSSPYNEQFF.

Many counts were recorded for this clone. The identical CDR3 is also encoded by other nucleotide sequences in the sample. The J gene is TRBJ2-7, the V gene TRBV2; a weak D match, TRBD1 (6 bases). The length of the CDR3 is 14 residues. V lost 11 bases to trimming and J lost 7 bases, with 24 bases between them. Germline lookup yields CDR1 SNHLY and CDR2 FYNNEI. This chain's CDR3 is CACLRSDRPLEQYF. The CDR3 nucleotides read TGTGCCTGCCTTAGATCAGACAGGCCGTTGGAGCAGTACTTC.

CDR3 amino acids: CASSPRGGTEAFF. The DNA for the CDR3 is TGCGCCAGCAGCCCCAGGGGCGGAACTGAAGCTTTCTTT. This chain links TRBV5-1 with TRBJ1-1; the D gene is possibly TRBD1 (6 bases). Germline V gene sequence: CDR1 SGHRS, CDR2 YFSETQ. V lost 4 bases, J lost 5 bases, and 12 bases lay in between. The CDR3 sequence is 13 residues long.

This clone was seen just once. The chain has TRBV27 and TRBJ2-7; D tentatively reads TRBD1 or TRBD2 (5 bases each). CDR3 length: 15 amino acids. V lost 2 bases and J lost 1, with 12 bases in between. Germline loops: CDR1 MNHEY, CDR2 SMNVEV (reference sequence). The CDR3 region has the DNA TGTGCCAGCAGTTTACGGGACGGAGATTCCTACGAGCAGTACTTC. Translation: CASSLRDGDSYEQYF.

The chain links TRBV30 to TRBJ1-5, with TRBD1 matching 9 bases. J was trimmed by 7 bases and V by 2 bases; bases with no gene match: 6. The CDR3 spans 14 residues. Germline CDR1 and CDR2: GTSNPN and SVGIG (reference sequence). In nucleotides, the CDR3 is TGTGCCTGGAGTCCCGGGACAGGGATGCAGCCCCAGCATTTT. This translates into CAWSPGTGMQPQHF. The full variable domain, rest sourced from reference TRBV30 and TRBJ1-5, is SQTIHQWPATLVQPVGSPLSLECTVEGTSNPNLYWYRQAAGRGLQLLFYSVGIGQISSEVPQNLSASRPQDRQFILSSKKLLLSDSGFYLCAWSPGTGMQPQHFGDGTRLSIL.

This clone was detected only a few times. The CDR3 protein is CASTNTGPSTDTQYF. CDR3 nucleotides: TGTGCCAGTACCAACACTGGGCCCAGCACAGATACGCAGTATTTT. The V call is TRBV19, the J call TRBJ2-3; D is ambiguous. Germline CDR1 is LNHDA and CDR2 is SQIVND (reference sequence). Deletions cut 7 bases from V and 0 bases from J, with 14 bases between. There are 15 residues in the CDR3.

The J gene is TRBJ2-7, the V gene TRBV6-5; TRBD2 matches 7 bases. V trimming: 6 bases; J trimming: 2 bases; junction bases outside the gene matches: 4. The CDR3 runs 13 residues. CDR1 and CDR2 from the germline V gene are MNHEY and SVGAGI. The CDR3 DNA follows: TGTGCCAGCAGGGTCGGGAGGCCCTACGAGCAGTACTTC. This gives the protein CASRVGRPYEQYF.

This clone was recorded once. V gene TRBV11-2 combines with J gene TRBJ1-1; possibly TRBD1 for D (5 bases). This CDR3 contains 13 residues. V was shortened by 6 bases and J by 3 bases, with 11 bases between the two germline ends. Germline V gives CDR1 SGHAT, CDR2 FQNNGV. CDR3 DNA: TGTGCCAGCAGAGGCGGGGGTGACACTGAAGCTTTCTTT. It codes for CASRGGGDTEAFF.

CDR3 in amino acids: CASSQEGGETQYF. CDR3 coding DNA: TGCGCCAGCAGCCAAGAAGGGGGGGAGACCCAGTACTTC. The chain employs TRBV4-3 and TRBJ2-5; D possibly uses TRBD1 or TRBD2 (6 bases each). V was cut by 0 bases and J by 5 bases, with 7 bases left in between. From germline, CDR1 is LGHNA and CDR2 YSLEER. The CDR3 length is 13 residues.

V usage is TRBV19 and J usage is TRBJ2-7; D possibly corresponds to TRBD2 (5 bases). CDR1 and CDR2 (germline): LNHDA, SQIVND (reference sequence). Deletions cut 4 bases from V and 4 bases from J, with 11 bases between. CDR3 length equals 13 residues. The CDR3 sequence: CASSSPRGYEQYF. In DNA form, the CDR3 reads TGTGCCAGTAGTAGTCCAAGAGGGTACGAGCAGTACTTC.

This chain uses TRBV5-1 with TRBJ2-7, with 7 bases aligning to TRBD1. Germline assignment: CDR1 SGHRS and CDR2 YFSETQ. V dropped 3 bases and J dropped 4; count of bases not matched to a gene: 10. This CDR3 comprises 15 residues. The CDR3 loop reads CASSWTGPISYEQYF. In DNA, the CDR3 is TGCGCCAGCAGCTGGACAGGCCCGATTTCTTACGAGCAGTACTTC.

DNA for the CDR3: TGTGCCAGCAGCGTCGGGCGGGAGCAGGATGAGCAGTTCTTC. The encoded protein is CASSVGREQDEQFF. The V and J genes are TRBV7-3 and TRBJ2-1; the match to TRBD2 covers 7 bases. After removal of 5 bases from V and 8 bases from J, the junction contained 9 bases not matched to a gene. CDR3 length: 14 residues. The V gene's germline CDR1 is SGHTA and CDR2 FQGTGA.

This chain joins TRBV10-3 and TRBJ2-5, with a weak D call TRBD1 (5 bases). Judging by the DNA end, TRBJ2-7 fits better; the J call may be wrong. The CDR3 has 14 amino acids. The V gene's germline CDR1 is ENHRY and CDR2 SYGVKD. Here the CDR3 reads CAISESAGRGEQYF. For the CDR3, the DNA is TGTGCCATCAGTGAGTCAGCAGGGCGTGGCGAGCAGTACTTC.

This clone occurred a few times. This specimen includes other DNA sequences encoding the same CDR3. The chain combines TRBV30 with TRBJ1-1; tentatively, D is TRBD1 (6 bases). There are 14 residues in the CDR3. Germline V gene data show CDR1 as GTSNPN and CDR2 as SVGIG (reference sequence). V lost 3 bases to trimming and J lost 0 bases, with 11 bases between them. Written as DNA, the CDR3 is TGTGCCTGGAGCCCGACAGGTTTGAACACTGAAGCTTTCTTT. Amino acids: CAWSPTGLNTEAFF.

The chain employs TRBV21-1 and TRBJ2-7; the table's D gene call, TRBD2, was not cross checked with the DNA. TRBV21-1 is designated a pseudogene. This CDR3 spans 13 amino acids. The CDR3 region is CASEREERYEQYF. CDR3 nucleotides: TGTGCCAGCGAGCGGGAGGAACGGTACGAGCAGTACTTC.

This clone was counted a few times. The genes are TRBV5-6 and TRBJ2-1, with 9 bases matching TRBD2. This CDR3 is 17 amino acids long. The V and J ends lost 4 bases and 2 bases, in that order; junction bases with no gene match: 10. Germline V gene sequence: CDR1 SGHDT, CDR2 YYEEEE. The CDR3, as DNA: TGTGCCAGCAGCCGACCGGGACTAGCAGCAACCTACAATGAGCAGTTCTTC. It encodes CASSRPGLAATYNEQFF.

V and J are TRBV28 and TRBJ2-7; D assignment may be TRBD1 or TRBD2 (5 bases each). Germline lookup yields CDR1 MDHEN and CDR2 SYDVKM. The CDR3 has 16 residues. Trimming cost V 6 bases and J 0 bases, with 18 bases left between them. The CDR3 reads CASRPDGDASSYEQYF. The CDR3 region has the DNA TGTGCCAGCAGACCGGACGGGGACGCGAGCTCCTACGAGCAGTACTTC.

This rearrangement joins TRBV5-1 to TRBJ2-1; 10 positions agree with TRBD1. CDR3 length: 15 amino acids. V shed 1 base, J shed 6 bases, and the junction held 4 bases outside the gene matches. Germline CDR1 is SGHRS and CDR2 is YFSETQ. The CDR3 DNA follows: TGCGCCAGCAGCTTGCTTGGGGACAGGGGCAATGAGCAGTTCTTC. Its translation is CASSLLGDRGNEQFF. The full variable domain, rest sourced from reference TRBV5-1 and TRBJ2-1, is KAGVTQTPRYLIKTRGQQVTLSCSPISGHRSVSWYQQTPGQGLQFLFEYFSETQRNKGNFPGRFSGRQFSNSRSEMNVSTLELGDSALYLCASSLLGDRGNEQFFGPGTRLTVL.

CDR3 in DNA: TGTGCCAGCAGCCGCCTGCTGGATGAGCAGTTCTTC. Protein sequence: CASSRLLDEQFF. This sequence joins TRBV7-9 and TRBJ2-1; no clear D gene. Trimming removed 5 bases at V and 8 bases at J, with 10 bases between. There are 12 residues in the CDR3. Germline CDR1 SEHNR, CDR2 FQNEAQ (reference sequence). The full variable domain, its missing parts supplied by reference TRBV7-9 and TRBJ2-1, is DTGVSQNPRHKITKRGQNVTFRCDPISEHNRLYWYRQTLGQGPEFLTYFQNEAQLEKSRLLSDRFSAERPKGSFSTLEIQRTEQGDSAMYLCASSRLLDEQFFGPGTRLTVL.

Comment on this clone: This specimen includes other DNA sequences encoding the same CDR3. This chain uses TRBV29-1 with TRBJ1-2; no clear D. Trimming left V 3 bases short and J 7 bases short, with 6 bases between. Germline values: CDR1 SQVTM, CDR2 ANQGSEA. This CDR3 region has 10 residues. This CDR3 is CSVEEGGYTF. The CDR3 DNA reads as TGCAGCGTTGAGGAGGGTGGCTACACCTTC.

This chain's CDR3 is CASSWTGGWYEQYF. The CDR3 region has the DNA TGTGCCAGCAGCTGGACAGGGGGCTGGTACGAGCAGTACTTC. The V gene is TRBV7-9, the J gene TRBJ2-7; 11 nucleotides agree with TRBD1. Germline V lookup: CDR1 SEHNR, CDR2 FQNEAQ (reference sequence). Losses at the gene ends were 4 bases for V and 4 bases for J; bases not matched to a gene: 3. CDR3 length: 14 residues.

CDR3 loop: CASFRQGTGNTIYF. For the CDR3, the DNA is TGTGCCAGCTTCAGACAGGGGACTGGAAACACCATATATTTT. J is TRBJ1-3 and V is TRBV7-2; TRBD1 matches at 8 bases. The CDR3 covers 14 residues. Per germline, CDR1 SGHTA and CDR2 FQGNSA. Trimming took 8 bases from V and 2 from J; bases not matched to a gene: 5.

J is TRBJ2-7 and V is TRBV18, with 7 positions matching TRBD2. Losses at the gene ends were 6 bases for V and 5 bases for J; bases not matched to a gene: 13. CDR1 and CDR2 (germline): KGHSH, LQKENI. The CDR3 is 15 residues long. The DNA of the CDR3 is TGTGCCAGCTCGCCCGGACTAGTTTTGGGTCACGAGCAGTACTTC. It specifies CASSPGLVLGHEQYF.

The rearrangement uses TRBV28 and TRBJ1-5; D ambiguous. Looked up from germline, CDR1 is MDHEN and CDR2 is SYDVKM. The CDR3 has 12 residues. With 6 bases removed from V and 7 bases from J, the gap between germline ends came to 10 bases. The CDR3 loop reads CASRRSGQPQHF. The CDR3 region has the DNA TGTGCCAGCAGAAGGTCGGGGCAGCCCCAGCATTTT. Combining the CDR3 with reference TRBV28 and TRBJ1-5 gives the whole variable domain DVKVTQSSRYLVKRTGEKVFLECVQDMDHENMFWYRQDPGLGLRLIYFSYDVKMKEKGDIPEGYSVSREKKERFSLILESASTNQTSMYLCASRRSGQPQHFGDGTRLSIL.

This chain connects TRBV6-5 to TRBJ2-7, with 9 bases that match TRBD1. V dropped 0 bases and J dropped 4; count of bases not matched to a gene: 7. The germline V gene has CDR1 MNHEY and CDR2 SVGAGI. The CDR3 spans 16 residues. The CDR3 DNA follows: TGTGCCAGCAGTTACTCGATGACAGGGGGTCTTTACGAGCAGTACTTC. Its translation is CASSYSMTGGLYEQYF.